This TCR beta chain comes out of a study of blood T cell repertoires in COVID-19. Study as a whole: From the United States, Italy and Spain came samples of acute and convalescent COVID-19. T cells, B-cell-depleted T cells, or PBMCs provided the cDNA or gDNA that served as material.

In the authors' workflow: Reference gene primer amplification yielded estimated nucleated cell counts. Some clones are missing from TCRdb's copy, which holds only in-frame ones; the method was immunoSEQ multiplex PCR. D and trimming come from the DNA, and the V and J calls and clone size come from that table. The sample holds 35,000 to 50,000 clones, about 80% seen once. The receptor comes from a human donor with acute or convalescent COVID-19. The donor label of this sample is uncertain. The sample was peripheral blood.

CDR3 DNA: TGTGCCAGCAGCTTTTCCTTTCCCGGGGAGCTGTTTTTT. This translates into CASSFSFPGELFF. The genes are TRBV7-3 and TRBJ2-2; D is undetermined. Trimming took 3 bases from V and 6 from J, leaving 8 bases between them. The CDR3 sequence is 13 residues long. CDR1 SGHTA and CDR2 FQGTGA come from the germline V gene.